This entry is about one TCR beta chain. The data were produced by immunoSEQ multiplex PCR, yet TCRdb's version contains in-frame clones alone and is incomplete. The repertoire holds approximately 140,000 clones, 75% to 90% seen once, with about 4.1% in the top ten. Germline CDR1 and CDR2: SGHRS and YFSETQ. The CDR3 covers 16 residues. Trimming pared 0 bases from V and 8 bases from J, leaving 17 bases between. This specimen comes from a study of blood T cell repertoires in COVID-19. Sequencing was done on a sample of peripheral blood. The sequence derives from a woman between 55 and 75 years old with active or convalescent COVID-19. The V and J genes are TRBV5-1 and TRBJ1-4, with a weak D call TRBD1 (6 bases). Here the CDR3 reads CASSLAPAGAEEKLFF. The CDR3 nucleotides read TGCGCCAGCAGCTTGGCTCCGGCGGGGGCTGAAGAAAAACTGTTTTTT.